Listed here is a single T cell receptor (beta chain). Antigen unknown. V lost 0 bases to trimming and J lost 13 bases, with 14 bases between them. CDR3 length: 14 amino acids. Germline values: CDR1 SGHKS, CDR2 YYEKEE (reference sequence). This sample was included in a study of T-cell reconstitution after alpha-beta-depleted transplantation in children. Unique molecular identifiers were built into the TCRbeta library. TCRdb redid the calling of the PCR reads with MiXCR, one entry per CDR3 protein. The sample has nearly 350,000 distinct CDR3 sequences, around 16% seen once. Study-level results: One year post-transplant, T-cell counts and diversity were largely derived from T cells produced anew.

The clonotype originates from a male patient under 10 years old who had a stem cell transplant for acute lymphoblastic leukemia, so the T cells may come from the graft donor. This chain links TRBV5-5 with TRBJ1-6; TRBD1 might be the D (5 bases). Source: PBMCs, mostly from graft donor cells, taken 360 days after TCRalphabeta/CD19-depleted stem cell transplant. The CDR3 loop is CASSLDISGDPLHF. For the CDR3, the DNA is TGTGCCAGCAGCTTGGACATCTCCGGGGACCCCCTCCACTTT.